This T cell receptor (beta chain) was retrieved from a study of cytomegalovirus exposure and HLA in healthy donors. PCR involved 60 Vbeta and 13 Jbeta primers. This table comes from immunoSEQ multiplex PCR, and its TCRdb copy is limited to in-frame clones, with some not included. The sample lists 170,000 or so clones, 80% occurring once. CDR1 and CDR2 from the germline V gene are SGHNT and YYREEE (reference sequence). V lost 4 bases and J lost 8, with 18 bases in between. The CDR3 covers 15 residues. The V call is TRBV5-4, the J call TRBJ1-4, with a possible D match to TRBD1 (5 bases). The sequenced material came from PBMCs. This TCR came from a man aged 30-40 years in good health and CMV-seropositive. The CDR3 region is CASSPRDPDEEKLFF. The CDR3 DNA is TGTGCCAGCAGCCCCAGGGATCCCGACGAAGAAAAACTGTTTTTT.